This TCR beta chain was retrieved from a study of technical replicates of blood from a handful of donors. Some clones are missing from TCRdb's copy, which holds only in-frame ones; the method was immunoSEQ multiplex PCR. This sample has 75,000 to 90,000 clones; 95% occur once, and the top ten carry 0.34%. The germline V gene encodes CDR1 MGHDK and CDR2 SYGVNS. CDR3 length equals 12 residues. Deletions cut 4 bases from V and 4 bases from J, with 7 bases between. The clonotype comes from a human donor in good health. The chain uses TRBV25-1 and TRBJ1-2; D uncertain. The sample taken for sequencing was T cells isolated from PBMCs. CDR3 sequence (DNA): TGTGCCAGCAGTGCGGGAGGCTATGGCTACACCTTC. This translates into CASSAGGYGYTF.